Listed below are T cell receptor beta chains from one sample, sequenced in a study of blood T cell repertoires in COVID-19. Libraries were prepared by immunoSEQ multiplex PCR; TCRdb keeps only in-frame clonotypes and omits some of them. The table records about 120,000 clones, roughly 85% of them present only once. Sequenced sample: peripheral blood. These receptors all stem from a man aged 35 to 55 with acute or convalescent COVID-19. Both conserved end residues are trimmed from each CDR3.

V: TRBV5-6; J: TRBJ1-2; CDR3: ASSLTGKGGYT
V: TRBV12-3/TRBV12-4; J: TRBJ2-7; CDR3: ASSLGDWQR
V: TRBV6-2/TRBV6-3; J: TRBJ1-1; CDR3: ASSYSTGAPGTEAF
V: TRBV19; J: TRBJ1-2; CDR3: ASSAGTGPGYT
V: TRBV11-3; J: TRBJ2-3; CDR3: ASAVSSGPFADTQY
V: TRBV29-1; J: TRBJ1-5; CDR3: SVRGESNQPQH
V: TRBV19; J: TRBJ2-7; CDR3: ASSIGASYEQY
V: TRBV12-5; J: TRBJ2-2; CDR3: ASGLQGAVTGELF
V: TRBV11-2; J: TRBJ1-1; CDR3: ASSPEGLWGTEAF
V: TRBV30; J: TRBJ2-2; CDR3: AWSQGQGTGELF
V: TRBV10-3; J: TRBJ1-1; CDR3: AISAGDRANTEAF